This entry lists 26 T cell receptor beta chains sequenced from one sample in a study of blood T cells in healthy people across ages. Combining a sample-barcoded 5' primer with a J-beta primer mix, a second PCR ran for about 7 to 12 cycles. From the 5' RACE reads, TCRdb called clonotypes with MiXCR, one entry per CDR3 protein. The sample consists of some 370,000 distinct CDR3 sequences, 52% of them appearing once. Sequencing was done on a sample of blood. Receptors originate from a man in his sixties in good health.

This clonotype has a handful of counts. J is TRBJ2-4 and V is TRBV6-5; D possibly corresponds to TRBD1 (5 bases). Germline CDR1 MNHEY, CDR2 SVGAGI. V was cut by 6 bases and J by 8 bases, with 20 bases left in between. The CDR3 is made up of 15 amino acids. The CDR3 nucleotides read TGTGCCAGCAGCCTCTCTGGTGGCAGGGATTACATTCAGTACTTC. Its translation: CASSLSGGRDYIQYF.

The V gene is TRBV29-1, the J gene TRBJ2-3; D remains ambiguous. Germline V lookup: CDR1 SQVTM, CDR2 ANQGSEA. The V and J ends lost 2 bases and 0 bases respectively, with 6 bases between them. CDR3 size: 13 residues. This CDR3 is CSVEPPSTDTQYF. As DNA, the CDR3 is TGCAGCGTTGAACCTCCTAGCACAGATACGCAGTATTTT.

This chain links TRBV5-6 with TRBJ2-4, with 8 bases identical to TRBD2. The J call may be wrong; the DNA end is better matched by TRBJ2-7. Germline V lookup: CDR1 SGHDT, CDR2 YYEEEE. The length of the CDR3 is 17 residues. The CDR3 sequence is CASSWSRAPGLAYEQYF. CDR3 coding DNA: TGTGCCAGCAGCTGGTCTAGGGCCCCGGGACTAGCCTACGAGCAGTACTTC.

The V and J genes are TRBV12-3 or TRBV12-4 and TRBJ2-3, with 12 bases lining up with TRBD2. This CDR3 region has 16 residues. V lost 3 bases to trimming and J lost 8 bases; unmatched junction nucleotides: 9. The CDR3 loop reads CASSFLVTSGGSTQYF. The CDR3 DNA sequence: TGTGCCAGCAGTTTCCTCGTGACTAGCGGGGGCAGTACGCAGTATTTT.

The chain recombines TRBV25-1 with TRBJ2-4; D might be TRBD1 or TRBD2, each matching 5 bases. V was clipped by 9 bases and J by 2 bases, with 17 bases between them. CDR3 length: 15 residues. Germline V CDR1 and CDR2: MGHDK, SYGVNS. The CDR3 here is CARSLDRLTKNIQYF. The CDR3 nucleotides read TGTGCCAGATCGTTAGACAGACTAACCAAAAACATTCAGTACTTC.

This clonotype was seen repeatedly, ten times or more. This chain uses TRBV12-3 or TRBV12-4 with TRBJ1-6; tentatively, D is TRBD1 (6 bases). V lost 5 bases and J lost 7, with 12 bases in between. The CDR3 extends over 14 amino acids. DNA for the CDR3: TGTGCCAGCAGTCCACAGGGAGGCAATTCACCCCTCCACTTT. Amino acid sequence: CASSPQGGNSPLHF.

The rearrangement joins TRBV9 to TRBJ2-7, with D possibly matching TRBD2 (6 bases). V was shortened by 4 bases and J by 2 bases, with 13 bases between the two germline ends. From germline, CDR1 is SGDLS and CDR2 YYNGEE. The CDR3 is made up of 14 amino acids. The CDR3 region is CASSPRGHAYEQYF. Written as DNA, the CDR3 is TGTGCCAGCAGCCCGCGGGGCCACGCCTACGAGCAGTACTTC.

This chain uses TRBV28 with TRBJ1-2; 7 nucleotides match TRBD1. V lost 7 bases to trimming and J lost 6 bases; unmatched junction nucleotides: 5. The CDR3 consists of 12 residues. CDR1 is MDHEN and CDR2 is SYDVKM in the germline V gene. In DNA, the CDR3 is TGTGCCAGCACCCTCCAGGGGGATGGCTACACCTTC. Its protein product is CASTLQGDGYTF.

The chain joins TRBV9 to TRBJ2-3; 7 bases match TRBD1. CDR1 and CDR2 from the germline V gene are SGDLS and YYNGEE. Trimming at V came to 3 bases and at J to 0 bases, leaving 7 bases not matched to a gene. The CDR3 consists of 16 residues. The CDR3 coding sequence is TGTGCCAGCAGCGCCTCGGGACAGTTAAGCACAGATACGCAGTATTTT. As protein: CASSASGQLSTDTQYF.

The rearrangement joins TRBV20-1 to TRBJ2-7, with a tentative D call TRBD2 (5 bases). The CDR3 contains 13 residues. The V gene's germline CDR1 is DFQATT and CDR2 SNEGSKA (reference sequence). V gave up 2 bases and J gave up 2 bases, with 10 bases separating them. The CDR3 loop is CSARPGRAYEQYF. The DNA of the CDR3 is TGCAGTGCTAGACCCGGGCGGGCCTACGAGCAGTACTTC.

V and J are TRBV20-1 and TRBJ2-3; 7 bases are shared with TRBD2. The germline V gene encodes CDR1 DFQATT and CDR2 SNEGSKA (reference sequence). V shed 6 bases and J 0 bases; nucleotides not matched to a gene: 3. This CDR3 is 13 amino acids long. The CDR3 bases are TGCAGTGCGGGGGACTACAGCACAGATACGCAGTATTTT. Its translation is CSAGDYSTDTQYF.

The rearrangement joins TRBV6-2 or TRBV6-3 to TRBJ2-7; 10 bases align to TRBD1. The CDR3 runs to 14 residues. The trim removed 2 bases at V and 7 bases at J, leaving 5 bases unmatched. Germline loops: CDR1 MNHEY, CDR2 SVGEGT. As DNA, the CDR3 is TGTGCCAGCAGTTACAGACAGGGGGCGCGGGAGCAGTACTTC. Its protein is CASSYRQGAREQYF.

In regard to this clonotype: One end of the junction is discordant with germline, which a read error may explain. The rearrangement joins TRBV7-9 to TRBJ1-5; D unresolved. Germline-derived CDR1 and CDR2 are SEHNR and FQNEAQ (reference sequence). The CDR3 runs to 14 residues. The CDR3 reads CASSRMGSNQPQHF. The CDR3 nucleotides read TGTGCCAGCAGCCGCATGGGAAGCAATCAACCCCAGCATTTT.

The chain has TRBV20-1 and TRBJ2-7, with D perhaps matching TRBD2 (7 bases). The CDR3 loop spans 14 amino acids. Germline V lookup: CDR1 DFQATT, CDR2 SNEGSKA (reference sequence). Trimming removed 1 base from V and 4 bases from J, with 14 bases in between. The CDR3 nucleotides are TGCAGTGCTAGAGCGGGGGGCTCGGTTTACGAGCAGTACTTC. Amino acids: CSARAGGSVYEQYF.

V usage is TRBV11-2 and J usage is TRBJ1-3; D gene unclear. The CDR3 is 12 residues long. V was clipped by 5 bases and J by 7 bases, with 9 bases between them. Looked up from germline, CDR1 is SGHAT and CDR2 is FQNNGV. The CDR3 here is CASSPSRNTIYF. Here the CDR3 DNA reads TGTGCCAGCAGCCCCTCCCGGAACACCATATATTTT.

In its sample, this clonotype was seen a few times. The rearrangement uses TRBV12-3 or TRBV12-4 and TRBJ2-7; weak D call: TRBD1 (6 bases). The CDR3 contains 14 residues. Trimming took 7 bases from V and 7 from J, leaving 20 bases between them. CDR3 in DNA: TGTGCCAGCATCCACAGGGACGGTCTAGGGGAGCAGTACTTC. Translation: CASIHRDGLGEQYF.

The rearrangement links TRBV7-9 to TRBJ2-3, with 9 nucleotides matching TRBD2. After removal of 8 bases from V and 5 bases from J, the junction contained 11 bases not matched to a gene. Germline lookup yields CDR1 SEHNR and CDR2 FQNEAQ (reference sequence). The CDR3 length is 15 residues. The CDR3, as DNA: TGTGCCAGCGGCAGCGGGACTAGCTCACGAGATACGCAGTATTTT. It specifies CASGSGTSSRDTQYF.

The J gene is TRBJ1-5, the V gene TRBV20-1; 8 bases are shared with TRBD1. Germline trimming cut 6 bases from V and 4 bases from J; bases unmatched to any gene: 11. This CDR3 region has 15 residues. The germline gives CDR1 DFQATT, CDR2 SNEGSKA (reference sequence). CDR3 nucleotides: TGCAGTGCAAAAAAAACAGGGGGTCGGAATCAGCCCCAGCATTTT. Translation: CSAKKTGGRNQPQHF.

The chain uses TRBV20-1 and TRBJ2-7; no reliable D call. The CDR3 sequence is 15 residues long. Trimming removed 1 base from V and 0 bases from J, with 13 bases in between. The germline V gene has CDR1 DFQATT and CDR2 SNEGSKA (reference sequence). The CDR3: CSARVPGSYSYEQYF. In DNA, the CDR3 is TGCAGTGCTAGAGTCCCGGGTTCCTACTCCTACGAGCAGTACTTC.

This clonotype appeared a few times. The rearrangement uses TRBV3-1 and TRBJ1-2, with D unclear. CDR3 length: 14 amino acids. Trimming took 2 bases from V and 4 from J, leaving 11 bases between them. From germline, CDR1 is LGHDT and CDR2 YNNKEL (reference sequence). In DNA form, the CDR3 reads TGTGCCAGCAGCCAAAATGCAGGAGTCTATGGCTACACCTTC. Protein product: CASSQNAGVYGYTF.

The chain combines TRBV7-9 with TRBJ2-1; TRBD2 matches at 9 bases. The V gene's germline CDR1 is SEHNR and CDR2 FQNEAQ (reference sequence). Trimming cost V 3 bases and J 4 bases; bases outside gene matches: 7. The CDR3 has 16 amino acids. The CDR3 region is CASSFSGTSRYNEQFF. In DNA form, the CDR3 reads TGTGCCAGCAGCTTTAGCGGGACTAGCAGATACAATGAGCAGTTCTTC.

To note about this clonotype: Given a much more abundant clone one base away, this may be a read error. The chain couples TRBV25-1 to TRBJ1-2; D is unresolved. The CDR3 is made up of 13 amino acids. Germline CDR1 and CDR2: MGHDK and SYGVNS. Here the CDR3 DNA reads TGTGTCAGCAGCCAGGATTTTGACTATGGCTACACCTTC. Protein sequence: CVSSQDFDYGYTF.

This clonotype was seen more than once but under ten times. The chain employs TRBV7-2 and TRBJ1-5; D unclear. This CDR3 has 15 residues. Germline V lookup: CDR1 SGHTA, CDR2 FQGNSA. Trimming shortened V by 5 bases and J by 0 bases, and 11 bases separated the two germline ends. The CDR3 DNA reads TGTGCCAGCAGCCGCGGGTCCCATAGCAATCAGCCCCAGCATTTT. Its translation is CASSRGSHSNQPQHF.

In this sample, this clonotype turned up a few times. The CDR3 bases are TGCAGTGCTACCTTTGGGAACTCCTACAATGAGCAGTTCTTC. The encoded protein is CSATFGNSYNEQFF. The chain uses TRBV20-1 and TRBJ2-1; D call uncertain. The germline gives CDR1 DFQATT, CDR2 SNEGSKA (reference sequence). V dropped 4 bases and J dropped 0 bases, with 10 bases sitting between them. The CDR3 has 14 amino acids.

The chain carries TRBV7-2 and TRBJ1-6; D perhaps matches TRBD1 (5 bases). Germline V CDR1 and CDR2: SGHTA, FQGNSA. The CDR3 is made up of 17 amino acids. With 0 bases removed from V and 9 bases from J, the gap between germline ends came to 18 bases. The CDR3 DNA reads as TGTGCCAGCAGCTTAGCGACCGGTAGGCAGGGAGGTTCACCCCTCCACTTT. It is translated as CASSLATGRQGGSPLHF.

Details on this clonotype: The junction differs from germline at one of its ends, possibly a read error. The J gene is TRBJ2-1, the V gene TRBV5-1, with TRBD1 matching 7 bases. The germline CDR1 and CDR2 sequences are SGHRS and YFSETQ. This CDR3 comprises 14 residues. CDR3 region: CVSSPGTVEDEQFF. DNA of the CDR3: TGCGTCAGCAGCCCCGGGACAGTTGAAGATGAGCAGTTCTTC.